The clone carrying this TCR beta chain appeared many times. Its antigen is currently unknown. The CDR3 is 16 residues long. From germline, CDR1 is SGHRS and CDR2 YFSETQ. Trimming cost V 0 bases and J 0 bases, with 12 bases left between them. This record comes from a study of identical twins. Findings of the study overall: Cross-sectional statistical analysis, not tracking of the same donors, underpinned the conclusions. Low generation probability was overrepresented in out-of-frame alpha sequences shared by twins. Invariant populations such as MAIT and iNKT cells could partly muddle zero-insertion analyses.

TCRdb fed the 5' RACE reads into MiXCR, producing one record per CDR3 protein. The table includes around 530,000 distinct CDR3 sequences, roughly 15% detected once. The data also belong to a second study, concerning yellow fever vaccine responses in identical twins. That report notes: Twins reportedly mounted vaccine T cell responses that seemed partly convergent, partly personalized.

The clonotype was recovered from a woman in her late teens or twenties in good health. V gene TRBV5-1 combines with J gene TRBJ1-1; D possibly corresponds to TRBD1 (5 bases). Sequencing input: CD4+ T cells sorted from blood. The CDR3 loop reads CASSLAESRVNTEAFF. The DNA of the CDR3 is TGCGCCAGCAGCTTGGCCGAAAGCAGGGTGAACACTGAAGCTTTCTTT.